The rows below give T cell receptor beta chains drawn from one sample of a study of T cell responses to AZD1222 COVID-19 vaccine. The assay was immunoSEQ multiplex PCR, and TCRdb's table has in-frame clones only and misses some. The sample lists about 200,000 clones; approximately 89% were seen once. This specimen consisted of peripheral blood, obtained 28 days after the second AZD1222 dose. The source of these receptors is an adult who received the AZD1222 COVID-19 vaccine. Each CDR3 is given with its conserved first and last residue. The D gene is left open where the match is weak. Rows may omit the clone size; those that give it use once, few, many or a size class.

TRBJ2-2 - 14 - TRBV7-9 CASSQGRNTGELFF
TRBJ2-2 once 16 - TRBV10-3 CAISAPSGGSAGELFF
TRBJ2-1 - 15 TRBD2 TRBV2 CASSVIGLAASRQFF
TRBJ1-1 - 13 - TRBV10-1 CASKPDMNTEAFF
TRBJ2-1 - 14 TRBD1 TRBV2 CASRGDRATNEQFF
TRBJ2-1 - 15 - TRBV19 CASKGEVGHYNEQFF
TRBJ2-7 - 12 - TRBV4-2 CASSQDGYEQYF
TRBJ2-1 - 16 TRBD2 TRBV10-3 CAISVTGTSGVFEQFF
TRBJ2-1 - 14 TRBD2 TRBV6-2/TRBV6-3 CASSYGLANNEQFF
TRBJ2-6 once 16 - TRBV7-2 CASSLNQVSGANVLTF
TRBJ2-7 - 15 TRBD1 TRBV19 CASSPGQGSAYEQYF
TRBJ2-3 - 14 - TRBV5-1 CASRLGASTDTQYF
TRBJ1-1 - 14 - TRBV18 CASSPPGAGTEAFF
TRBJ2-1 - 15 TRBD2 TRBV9 CASSFGLAGGSEQFF
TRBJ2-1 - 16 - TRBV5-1 CASSLGTLARYNEQFF
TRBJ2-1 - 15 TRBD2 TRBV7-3 CASSLRPAGGPEQFF
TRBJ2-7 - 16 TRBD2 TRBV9 CASSAELAAGRGEQYF